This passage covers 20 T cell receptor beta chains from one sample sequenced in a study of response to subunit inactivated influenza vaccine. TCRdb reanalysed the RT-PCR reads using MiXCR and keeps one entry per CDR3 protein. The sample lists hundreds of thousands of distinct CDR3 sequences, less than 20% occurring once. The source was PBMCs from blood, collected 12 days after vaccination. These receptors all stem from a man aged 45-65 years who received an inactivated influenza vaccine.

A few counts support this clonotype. This chain's CDR3 is CASSYSRSLGRVGEQFF. Here the CDR3 DNA reads TGTGCCAGCAGTTACTCGAGGTCGTTGGGCAGGGTGGGTGAGCAGTTCTTC. J is TRBJ2-1 and V is TRBV6-5, with a possible D match to TRBD1 (5 bases). Per the germline V gene, CDR1 is MNHEY and CDR2 is SVGAGI. Trimming took off 0 bases at V and 9 bases at J, with 21 bases between the two ends. The CDR3 contains 17 residues.

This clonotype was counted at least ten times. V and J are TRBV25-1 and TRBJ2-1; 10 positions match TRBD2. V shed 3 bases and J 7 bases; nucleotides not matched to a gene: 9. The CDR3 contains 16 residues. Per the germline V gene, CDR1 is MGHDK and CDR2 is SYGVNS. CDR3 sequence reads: CASSDSVLAGKNEQFF. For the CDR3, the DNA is TGTGCCAGCAGTGATTCAGTACTAGCGGGAAAGAATGAGCAGTTCTTC.

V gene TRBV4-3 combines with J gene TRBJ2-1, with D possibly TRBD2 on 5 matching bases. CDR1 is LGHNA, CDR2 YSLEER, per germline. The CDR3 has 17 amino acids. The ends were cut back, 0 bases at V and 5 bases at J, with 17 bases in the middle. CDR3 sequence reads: CASSQDLTRRSHNEQFF. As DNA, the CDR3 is TGCGCCAGCAGCCAAGACTTAACAAGGAGGTCCCACAATGAGCAGTTCTTC.

This chain's CDR3 is CSARTAFRVGYEQYF. CDR3 nucleotides: TGCAGCGCTCGGACGGCCTTCCGAGTAGGCTACGAGCAGTACTTC. The genes are TRBV29-1 and TRBJ2-7; D is unresolved. Germline CDR1 reads SQVTM; CDR2 reads ANQGSEA. Trimming stripped 7 bases from V and 3 bases from J, with 22 bases between. The length of the CDR3 is 15 residues.

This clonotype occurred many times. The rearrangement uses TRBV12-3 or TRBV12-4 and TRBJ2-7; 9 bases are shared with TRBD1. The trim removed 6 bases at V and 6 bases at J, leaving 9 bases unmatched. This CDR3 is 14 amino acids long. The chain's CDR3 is CASRTGTGRAEQYF. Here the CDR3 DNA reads TGTGCCAGCAGAACCGGGACAGGGAGGGCCGAGCAGTACTTC.

In DNA form, the CDR3 reads TGTGCCAGCAGTACGGGACGGAAAGAGACCCAGTACTTC. Its translation is CASSTGRKETQYF. The rearrangement links TRBV6-2 or TRBV6-3 to TRBJ2-5; perhaps D is TRBD1 or TRBD2 (5 bases each). Trimming took off 5 bases at V and 3 bases at J, with 10 bases between the two ends. The CDR3 consists of 13 residues. The germline V gene encodes CDR1 MNHEY and CDR2 SVGEGT.

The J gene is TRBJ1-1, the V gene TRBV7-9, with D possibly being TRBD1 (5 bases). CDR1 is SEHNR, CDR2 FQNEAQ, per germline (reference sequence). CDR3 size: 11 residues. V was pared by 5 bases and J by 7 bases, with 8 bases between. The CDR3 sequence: CASSGTGEAFF. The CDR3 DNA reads TGTGCCAGCAGCGGGACGGGTGAAGCTTTCTTT.

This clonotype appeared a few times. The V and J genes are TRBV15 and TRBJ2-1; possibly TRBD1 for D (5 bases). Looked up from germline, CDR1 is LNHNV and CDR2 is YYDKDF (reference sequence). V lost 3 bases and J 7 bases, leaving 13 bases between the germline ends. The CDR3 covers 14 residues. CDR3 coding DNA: TGTGCCACCAGCAGTCAGGGAATAGAGAATGAGCAGTTCTTC. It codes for CATSSQGIENEQFF.

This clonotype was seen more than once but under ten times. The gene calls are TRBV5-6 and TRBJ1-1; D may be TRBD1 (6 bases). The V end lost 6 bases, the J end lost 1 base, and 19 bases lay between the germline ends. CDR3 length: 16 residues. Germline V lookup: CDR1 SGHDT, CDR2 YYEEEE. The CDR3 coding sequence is TGTGCCAGCACCCTTGTGGGTGGGGGGCCGAACACTGAAGCTTTCTTT. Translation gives CASTLVGGGPNTEAFF.

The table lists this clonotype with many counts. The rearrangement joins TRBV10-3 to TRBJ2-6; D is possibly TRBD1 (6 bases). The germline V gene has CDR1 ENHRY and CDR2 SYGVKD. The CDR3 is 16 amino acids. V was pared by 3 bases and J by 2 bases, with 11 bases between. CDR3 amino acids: CAISDLQGPGANVLTF. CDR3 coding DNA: TGTGCCATCAGTGACCTACAGGGCCCTGGGGCCAACGTCCTGACTTTC.

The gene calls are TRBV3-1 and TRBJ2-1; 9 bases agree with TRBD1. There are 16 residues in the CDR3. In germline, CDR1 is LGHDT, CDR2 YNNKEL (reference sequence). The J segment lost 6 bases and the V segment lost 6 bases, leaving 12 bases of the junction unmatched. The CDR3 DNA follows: TGTGCCAGCAGACCTACCCTCATGACAGGGGGCAATGAGCAGTTCTTC. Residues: CASRPTLMTGGNEQFF.

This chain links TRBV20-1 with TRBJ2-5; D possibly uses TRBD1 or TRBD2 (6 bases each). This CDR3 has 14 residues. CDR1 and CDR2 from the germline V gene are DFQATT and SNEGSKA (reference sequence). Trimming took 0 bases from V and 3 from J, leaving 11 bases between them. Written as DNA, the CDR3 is TGCAGTGCTAGAGAGGGGGCTAGCGAAGAGACCCAGTACTTC. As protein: CSAREGASEETQYF.

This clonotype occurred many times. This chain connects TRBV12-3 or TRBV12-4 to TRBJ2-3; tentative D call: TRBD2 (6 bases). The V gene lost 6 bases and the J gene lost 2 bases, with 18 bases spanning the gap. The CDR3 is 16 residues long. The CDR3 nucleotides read TGTGCCAGCAGCAATCCACGGCGGGGAAACACAGATACGCAGTATTTT. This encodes CASSNPRRGNTDTQYF.

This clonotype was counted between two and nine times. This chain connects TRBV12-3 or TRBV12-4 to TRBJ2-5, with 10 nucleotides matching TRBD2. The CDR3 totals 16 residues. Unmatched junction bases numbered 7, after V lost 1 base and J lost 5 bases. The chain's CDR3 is CASSLGSSGSGETQYF. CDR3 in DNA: TGTGCCAGCAGTTTAGGATCTAGCGGGAGTGGGGAGACCCAGTACTTC.

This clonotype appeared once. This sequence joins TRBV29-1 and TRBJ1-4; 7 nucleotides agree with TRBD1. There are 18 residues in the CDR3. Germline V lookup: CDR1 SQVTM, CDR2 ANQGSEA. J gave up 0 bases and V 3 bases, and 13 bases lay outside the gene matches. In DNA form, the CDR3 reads TGCAGCGTTGAGGGGCTACAGGGGCTCCCCACAACTAATGAAAAACTGTTTTTT. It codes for CSVEGLQGLPTTNEKLFF.

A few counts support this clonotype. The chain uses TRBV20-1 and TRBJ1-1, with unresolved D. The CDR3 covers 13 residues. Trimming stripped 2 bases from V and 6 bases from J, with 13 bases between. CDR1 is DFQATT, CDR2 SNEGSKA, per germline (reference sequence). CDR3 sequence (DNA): TGCAGTGCTAGACCGGCGGGCCTTTCTGAAGCTTTCTTT. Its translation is CSARPAGLSEAFF.

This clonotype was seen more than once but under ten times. CDR3 sequence: CASSPDRVPDTQYF. CDR3 nucleotide sequence: TGTGCCAGCAGCCCGGACAGGGTCCCAGATACGCAGTATTTT. V gene TRBV4-2 combines with J gene TRBJ2-3, with 8 bases fitting TRBD1. CDR3 length equals 14 residues. Germline trimming cut 4 bases from V and 4 bases from J; bases unmatched to any gene: 4. CDR1 is LGHNA, CDR2 YNFKEQ, per germline.

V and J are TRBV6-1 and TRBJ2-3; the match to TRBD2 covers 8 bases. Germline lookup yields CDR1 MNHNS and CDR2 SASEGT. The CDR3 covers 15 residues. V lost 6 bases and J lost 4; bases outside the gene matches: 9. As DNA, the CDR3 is TGTGCCAGCAGCGACGGGGGGGCTAGGGCAGATACGCAGTATTTT. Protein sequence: CASSDGGARADTQYF.

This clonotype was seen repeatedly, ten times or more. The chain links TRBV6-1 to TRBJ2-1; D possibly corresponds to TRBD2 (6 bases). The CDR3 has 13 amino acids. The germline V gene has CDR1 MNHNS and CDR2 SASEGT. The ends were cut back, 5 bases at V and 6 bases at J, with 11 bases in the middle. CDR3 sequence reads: CASSKETSNEQFF. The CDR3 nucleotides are TGTGCCAGCAGTAAGGAGACTAGCAATGAGCAGTTCTTC.

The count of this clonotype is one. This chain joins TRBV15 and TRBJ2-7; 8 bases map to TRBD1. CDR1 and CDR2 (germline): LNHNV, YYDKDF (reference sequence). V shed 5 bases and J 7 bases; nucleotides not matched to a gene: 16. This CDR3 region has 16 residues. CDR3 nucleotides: TGTGCCACCAGCCCCAGGCAACCGGGGACAGGAGAAGAGCAGTACTTC. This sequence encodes CATSPRQPGTGEEQYF.